The following is a TCR beta chain sequence with its context. Its specificity is not known. The data stem from a study of CD8+ T cells in alopecia areata. Study-level background: Treatment of the treated patients consisted of oral tofacitinib, 5 to 10 mg twice daily.

V was trimmed by 4 bases and J by 5 bases, leaving 10 bases between them. This CDR3 region has 13 residues. The germline gives CDR1 MNHEY, CDR2 SVGAGI. Points from the study as a whole: Many expanded lesional clones persisted in scalp and blood during tofacitinib treatment.

Treatment in this sample: oral pan-JAK inhibitor, 5-10 mg twice daily. Collected material from alopecia areata patients comprised lesional scalp punch biopsies and peripheral blood. Extraction of RNA preceded its reverse transcription into cDNA, which served as the sequencing template. Sequenced by immunoSEQ multiplex PCR; TCRdb stores in-frame clones only, minus some. The sample has more than 200,000 clones, around 43% seen once. The specimen was CD4+ T cells sorted from blood, collected at approximately week 39, from a patient treated with tofacitinib. The clonotype originates from a human donor with alopecia areata. V and J are TRBV6-5 and TRBJ2-3; D might be TRBD1 or TRBD2, each matching 5 bases. The CDR3 protein is CASSWGREDTQYF. The CDR3, as DNA: TGTGCCAGCAGTTGGGGCCGGGAAGATACGCAGTATTTT.